These 18 T cell receptor beta chains were all obtained from the same sample, sequenced in a study of OX40 agonist ivuxolimab in advanced cancers. TCRdb keeps only in-frame clones here, not all; method: immunoSEQ multiplex PCR. The sample records 9,500 to 14,000 clones, just over 85% being singletons. This sample comprised CD4+ or CD8+ T cells sorted from blood, obtained in a trial of the OX40 agonist ivuxolimab. The origin of the receptors is an adult with an advanced solid tumor such as melanoma, head and neck, liver or kidney cancer.

The rearrangement links TRBV30 to TRBJ1-6; TRBD1 might be the D (5 bases). The V end lost 0 bases, the J end lost 10 bases, and 16 bases lay between the germline ends. The CDR3 has 15 amino acids. Per the germline V gene, CDR1 is GTSNPN and CDR2 is SVGIG (reference sequence). The CDR3 DNA reads as TGTGCCTGGAGTGTCCCTAGCCTGGGGGGGTCACCCCTCCACTTT. Translation gives CAWSVPSLGGSPLHF.

The rearrangement joins TRBV18 to TRBJ1-6; D gene uncertain. Trimming left V 3 bases short and J 8 bases short, with 14 bases between. CDR1 KGHSH and CDR2 LQKENI come from the germline V gene. This CDR3 has 15 residues. The CDR3 nucleotides are TGTGCCAGCTCACCGGGTAGAGCCGGGGATTCACCCCTCCACTTT. It specifies CASSPGRAGDSPLHF.

This chain links TRBV27 with TRBJ2-5; D remains ambiguous. Germline assignment: CDR1 MNHEY and CDR2 SMNVEV (reference sequence). Trimming left V 4 bases short and J 7 bases short, with 13 bases between. The CDR3 covers 13 residues. The DNA of the CDR3 is TGTGCCAGCAGTTCTTATTCGGCAGGGACCCAGTACTTC. Its protein product is CASSSYSAGTQYF.

The DNA of the CDR3 is TGTGCCAGCAGCGTAGGACTAGCGGGAGAGAAATCGTACTTC. Amino acid sequence: CASSVGLAGEKSYF. The gene calls are TRBV9 and TRBJ2-7, with TRBD2 matching 12 bases. The CDR3 consists of 14 residues. After removal of 0 bases from V and 12 bases from J, the junction contained 7 bases not matched to a gene. In germline, CDR1 is SGDLS, CDR2 YYNGEE.

V gene TRBV4-3 combines with J gene TRBJ1-2; the D gene is possibly TRBD1 (6 bases). The CDR3 is 14 amino acids. V gave up 3 bases and J gave up 3 bases, with 11 bases separating them. Germline loops: CDR1 LGHNA, CDR2 YSLEER. The CDR3 bases are TGCGCCAGCAGCCAGGAACAGGGTGACTATGGCTACACCTTC. This codes for CASSQEQGDYGYTF.

The CDR3 is CASSYQFAEETQYF. The CDR3 DNA is TGTGCCAGCAGTTACCAATTCGCAGAAGAGACCCAGTACTTC. J is TRBJ2-5 and V is TRBV6-5; unclear D gene. The germline V gene has CDR1 MNHEY and CDR2 SVGAGI. This CDR3 is built from 14 residues. V lost 2 bases and J lost 3, with 10 bases in between.

The rearrangement uses TRBV19 and TRBJ2-3, with D possibly being TRBD2 (7 bases). This CDR3 region has 17 residues. The ends were cut back, 6 bases at V and 7 bases at J, with 26 bases in the middle. Germline CDR1 and CDR2: LNHDA and SQIVND (reference sequence). The CDR3 protein is CASRSLYGGPTNHTQYF. CDR3 nucleotides: TGTGCCAGTAGATCACTATACGGGGGGCCTACAAATCATACGCAGTATTTT.

This sequence joins TRBV7-2 and TRBJ2-7, with a possible D match to TRBD2 (5 bases). Trimming took off 4 bases at V and 4 bases at J, with 14 bases between the two ends. The CDR3 has 14 amino acids. Germline CDR1 SGHTA, CDR2 FQGNSA. For the CDR3, the DNA is TGTGCCAGCAGCTCGATTTTGACGGGGTACGAGCAGTACTTC. This encodes CASSSILTGYEQYF.

In this sample, this clone turned up a few times. The V call is TRBV30, the J call TRBJ1-5; no reliable D call. The CDR3 length is 13 residues. V lost 3 bases, J lost 4 bases, and 10 bases lay in between. Germline CDR1 and CDR2: GTSNPN and SVGIG (reference sequence). The CDR3 region has the DNA TGTGCCTGGAGCCCTTCACAGAATCAGCCCCAGCATTTT. It specifies CAWSPSQNQPQHF.

The genes are TRBV5-6 and TRBJ2-7; TRBD1 matches 10 bases. The CDR3 extends over 14 amino acids. After removal of 5 bases from V and 2 bases from J, the junction contained 4 bases not matched to a gene. Germline V CDR1 and CDR2: SGHDT, YYEEEE. The CDR3: CASSSGQGPYEQYF. The CDR3 DNA is TGTGCCAGCAGTTCGGGACAGGGGCCCTACGAGCAGTACTTC.

The V gene is TRBV27, the J gene TRBJ2-7; tentatively, D is TRBD1 (6 bases). This CDR3 has 11 amino acids. Trimming left V 4 bases short and J 6 bases short, with 7 bases between. Germline V gene lookup returns CDR1 MNHEY and CDR2 SMNVEV (reference sequence). CDR3 loop: CASSSGAEQYF. The DNA of the CDR3 is TGTGCCAGCAGTTCAGGGGCCGAGCAGTACTTC.

The chain uses TRBV19 and TRBJ2-7; 10 bases agree with TRBD2. The trim removed 3 bases at V and 4 bases at J, leaving 3 bases unmatched. Per the germline V gene, CDR1 is LNHDA and CDR2 is SQIVND (reference sequence). This CDR3 has 14 amino acids. CDR3 protein: CASSIGLAEYEQYF. The CDR3 DNA follows: TGTGCCAGTAGTATTGGACTAGCGGAGTACGAGCAGTACTTC.

The V gene is TRBV4-3, the J gene TRBJ1-1; weak D call: TRBD1 (5 bases). Germline values: CDR1 LGHNA, CDR2 YSLEER. This CDR3 has 18 residues. The V gene lost 4 bases and the J gene lost 0 bases, with 21 bases spanning the gap. The CDR3 protein is CASSLQAAAGILNTEAFF. The DNA for the CDR3 is TGCGCCAGCAGCCTCCAAGCCGCGGCAGGGATTTTGAACACTGAAGCTTTCTTT.

This rearrangement joins TRBV9 to TRBJ1-5, with D perhaps TRBD1 (5 bases). The CDR3 has 15 amino acids. CDR1 and CDR2 from the germline V gene are SGDLS and YYNGEE. V dropped 0 bases and J dropped 6 bases, with 13 bases sitting between them. DNA of the CDR3: TGTGCCAGCAGCGTAGGGGCAGGGCCCTCTCAGCCCCAGCATTTT. Protein sequence: CASSVGAGPSQPQHF.

The chain links TRBV27 to TRBJ2-7; TRBD1 aligns across 9 bases. With 4 bases clipped from V and 4 bases from J, the junction kept 8 bases outside the gene matches. This CDR3 region has 15 residues. CDR1 is MNHEY and CDR2 is SMNVEV in the germline V gene (reference sequence). The CDR3 region is CASSSPGTGMYEQYF. CDR3 DNA sequence: TGTGCCAGCAGTTCACCCGGGACAGGGATGTACGAGCAGTACTTC.

The V and J genes are TRBV10-3 and TRBJ2-7; 8 nucleotides line up with TRBD1. Germline trimming cut 4 bases from V and 1 base from J; bases unmatched to any gene: 6. Germline CDR1 is ENHRY and CDR2 is SYGVKD. This CDR3 is built from 15 residues. The CDR3 loop is CAISGRTGNSYEQYF. The CDR3 coding sequence is TGTGCCATCAGTGGGCGGACAGGGAATTCCTACGAGCAGTACTTC.

The rearrangement links TRBV7-9 to TRBJ2-1; D remains ambiguous. CDR1 is SEHNR and CDR2 is FQNEAQ in the germline V gene (reference sequence). This CDR3 has 14 residues. The germline V and J ends were trimmed by 1 base and 6 bases, with 10 bases remaining between them. Written as DNA, the CDR3 is TGTGCCAGCAGCTTAGTCGACGGTGCCAATGAGCAGTTCTTC. Encoded protein: CASSLVDGANEQFF. Using reference TRBV7-9 and TRBJ2-1 for the parts outside the CDR3, the full variable domain is DTGVSQNPRHKITKRGQNVTFRCDPISEHNRLYWYRQTLGQGPEFLTYFQNEAQLEKSRLLSDRFSAERPKGSFSTLEIQRTEQGDSAMYLCASSLVDGANEQFFGPGTRLTVL.

This sequence joins TRBV19 and TRBJ1-1; no reliable D call. Trimming left V 0 bases short and J 8 bases short, with 10 bases between. Germline CDR1 and CDR2: LNHDA and SQIVND (reference sequence). This CDR3 comprises 13 residues. The CDR3 DNA follows: TGTGCCAGTAGTATAGATAAGGGTACAGAAGCTTTCTTT. It is translated as CASSIDKGTEAFF.